This is a list of T cell receptor beta chains from one sample in a study of blood T cell repertoires in COVID-19. TCRdb keeps only in-frame clones here, not all; method: immunoSEQ multiplex PCR. This table has some 220,000 clones, around 84% appearing once. Sample: peripheral blood. These TCRs come from an elderly woman with active or convalescent COVID-19. CDR3s include the opening cysteine and the closing phenylalanine or tryptophan. A D gene is named only where the DNA matches it firmly. Size is omitted from some rows. Given values are once, few, many or a class for expanded clones.

clone_size: -
j_call: TRBJ2-5
v_call: TRBV11-2
d_call: -
cdr3_aa: CASSLDLNRAVETQYF
cdr3_nt: TGTGCCAGCAGCTTAGATCTCAACAGGGCTGTCGAGACCCAGTACTTC

clone_size: -
j_call: TRBJ2-3
v_call: TRBV6-5
d_call: -
cdr3_aa: CASRRLDSGTDTQYF
cdr3_nt: TGTGCCAGCAGGCGCTTGGACAGCGGAACAGATACGCAGTATTTT

clone_size: -
j_call: TRBJ1-1
v_call: TRBV7-6
d_call: -
cdr3_aa: CASSQGRLTAEAFF
cdr3_nt: TGTGCCAGCAGCCAAGGGAGGTTGACAGCTGAAGCTTTCTTT

clone_size: -
j_call: TRBJ1-4
v_call: TRBV9
d_call: -
cdr3_aa: CASSPSRNAGPGGDEKLFF
cdr3_nt: TGTGCCAGCAGCCCTTCCCGTAATGCGGGCCCGGGGGGGGATGAAAAACTGTTTTTT

clone_size: once
j_call: TRBJ2-3
v_call: TRBV24-1
d_call: TRBD1
cdr3_aa: CATSDPTTGGRDTQYF
cdr3_nt: TGTGCCACCAGTGATCCTACGACAGGGGGCAGAGATACGCAGTATTTT

clone_size: -
j_call: TRBJ1-5
v_call: TRBV6-2/TRBV6-3
d_call: -
cdr3_aa: CASSYRNQPQHF
cdr3_nt: TGTGCCAGCAGTTACCGTAATCAGCCCCAGCATTTT

clone_size: -
j_call: TRBJ2-5
v_call: TRBV9
d_call: TRBD1
cdr3_aa: CASSARTGGGETQYF
cdr3_nt: TGTGCCAGCAGCGCGCGAACAGGGGGTGGGGAGACCCAGTACTTC

clone_size: -
j_call: TRBJ2-6
v_call: TRBV6-6
d_call: TRBD2
cdr3_aa: CASTLAVGSGANVLTF
cdr3_nt: TGTGCCAGCACCCTAGCGGTAGGGTCTGGGGCCAACGTCCTGACTTTC

clone_size: -
j_call: TRBJ2-1
v_call: TRBV19
d_call: TRBD2
cdr3_aa: CASSISAGVSNEQFF
cdr3_nt: TGTGCCAGTAGTATATCAGCGGGAGTCTCCAATGAGCAGTTCTTC

clone_size: -
j_call: TRBJ1-4
v_call: TRBV15
d_call: TRBD1
cdr3_aa: CATSRGDRGDEKLFF
cdr3_nt: TGTGCCACCAGCAGAGGGGACAGGGGGGATGAAAAACTGTTTTTT

clone_size: -
j_call: TRBJ2-7
v_call: TRBV24-1
d_call: -
cdr3_aa: CATSDFFDPGRRDEQYF
cdr3_nt: TGTGCCACCAGTGATTTTTTCGATCCGGGAAGAAGGGACGAGCAGTACTTC

clone_size: -
j_call: TRBJ2-7
v_call: TRBV2
d_call: TRBD1
cdr3_aa: CASERTGREQYF
cdr3_nt: TGTGCCAGCGAGCGGACAGGGCGGGAGCAGTACTTC

clone_size: -
j_call: TRBJ2-7
v_call: TRBV15
d_call: -
cdr3_aa: CATSRDRTGYEQYF
cdr3_nt: TGTGCCACCAGCAGAGATCGCACAGGGTACGAGCAGTACTTC

clone_size: few
j_call: TRBJ1-4
v_call: TRBV7-2
d_call: -
cdr3_aa: CASSLDSSATNEKLFF
cdr3_nt: TGTGCCAGCAGCTTGGACAGCTCAGCAACTAATGAAAAACTGTTTTTT

clone_size: -
j_call: TRBJ1-1
v_call: TRBV7-9
d_call: -
cdr3_aa: CASSLVGGLNTEAFF
cdr3_nt: TGTGCCAGCAGCTTGGTTGGCGGATTGAACACTGAAGCTTTCTTT

clone_size: few
j_call: TRBJ1-4
v_call: TRBV7-2
d_call: -
cdr3_aa: CASSLVLEEKLFF
cdr3_nt: TGTGCCAGCAGCTTAGTTCTGGAGGAAAAACTGTTTTTT

clone_size: -
j_call: TRBJ1-1
v_call: TRBV25-1
d_call: -
cdr3_aa: CASSEYREGRTEAFF
cdr3_nt: TGTGCCAGCAGTGAATATCGGGAGGGAAGGACTGAAGCTTTCTTT

clone_size: -
j_call: TRBJ1-5
v_call: TRBV5-1
d_call: TRBD1
cdr3_aa: CASSLRGQGDQPQHF
cdr3_nt: TGCGCCAGCAGCTTAAGGGGACAGGGGGATCAGCCCCAGCATTTT

clone_size: -
j_call: TRBJ2-1
v_call: TRBV7-2
d_call: TRBD1
cdr3_aa: CASSLVGTEINEQFF
cdr3_nt: TGTGCCAGCAGCTTAGTTGGGACAGAGATCAATGAGCAGTTCTTC

clone_size: -
j_call: TRBJ2-4
v_call: TRBV15
d_call: -
cdr3_aa: CATSRGGRTKAKNIQYF
cdr3_nt: TGTGCCACCAGCAGAGGGGGCAGAACCAAAGCCAAAAACATTCAGTACTTC

clone_size: -
j_call: TRBJ2-1
v_call: TRBV29-1
d_call: TRBD1
cdr3_aa: CSGGTGSYNEQFF
cdr3_nt: TGCAGCGGGGGGACAGGCTCCTACAATGAGCAGTTCTTC

clone_size: -
j_call: TRBJ1-5
v_call: TRBV30
d_call: -
cdr3_aa: CAWSVLASNQPQHF
cdr3_nt: TGTGCCTGGAGTGTATTGGCTAGCAATCAGCCCCAGCATTTT

clone_size: -
j_call: TRBJ2-4
v_call: TRBV19
d_call: TRBD1
cdr3_aa: CASSIGKGAAKNIQYF
cdr3_nt: TGTGCCAGTAGTATCGGGAAGGGGGCGGCCAAAAACATTCAGTACTTC

clone_size: -
j_call: TRBJ1-1
v_call: TRBV5-4
d_call: TRBD1
cdr3_aa: CASNGQGLTEAFF
cdr3_nt: TGTGCCAGCAACGGACAGGGTTTAACTGAAGCTTTCTTT

clone_size: -
j_call: TRBJ1-2
v_call: TRBV7-3
d_call: TRBD1
cdr3_aa: CASSPRQGGGYTF
cdr3_nt: TGTGCCAGCAGCCCTCGACAGGGGGGGGGCTACACCTTC

clone_size: -
j_call: TRBJ2-1
v_call: TRBV13
d_call: TRBD2
cdr3_aa: CASSRGVADNEQFF
cdr3_nt: TGTGCCAGCAGCCGGGGGGTAGCGGACAATGAGCAGTTCTTC

clone_size: -
j_call: TRBJ1-5
v_call: TRBV10-3
d_call: TRBD1
cdr3_aa: CAITGQPNQPQHF
cdr3_nt: TGTGCCATTACGGGACAGCCTAATCAGCCCCAGCATTTT

clone_size: -
j_call: TRBJ1-1
v_call: TRBV28
d_call: TRBD1
cdr3_aa: CASSSGQGAGDTEAFF
cdr3_nt: TGTGCCAGCAGTTCGGGACAGGGGGCCGGGGACACTGAAGCTTTCTTT

clone_size: -
j_call: TRBJ1-1
v_call: TRBV4-3
d_call: TRBD1
cdr3_aa: CASSQDRDRGTEAFF
cdr3_nt: TGCGCCAGCAGCCAAGATCGGGACAGGGGCACTGAAGCTTTCTTT

clone_size: -
j_call: TRBJ2-7
v_call: TRBV10-3
d_call: TRBD2
cdr3_aa: CAISPPLAGGIYEQYF
cdr3_nt: TGTGCCATCAGCCCCCCTTTAGCGGGGGGTATCTACGAGCAGTACTTC

clone_size: -
j_call: TRBJ2-4
v_call: TRBV6-2/TRBV6-3
d_call: TRBD2
cdr3_aa: CASSGLAGAKNIQYF
cdr3_nt: TGTGCCAGCAGCGGACTAGCGGGCGCCAAAAACATTCAGTACTTC

clone_size: -
j_call: TRBJ2-1
v_call: TRBV18
d_call: TRBD1
cdr3_aa: CASSPNQGAGNEQFF
cdr3_nt: TGTGCCAGCTCACCAAATCAGGGGGCTGGGAATGAGCAGTTCTTC

clone_size: -
j_call: TRBJ2-5
v_call: TRBV18
d_call: TRBD1
cdr3_aa: CASSPGQGLRETQYF
cdr3_nt: TGTGCCAGCTCACCCGGACAGGGATTAAGGGAGACCCAGTACTTC

clone_size: -
j_call: TRBJ2-3
v_call: TRBV6-6
d_call: TRBD2
cdr3_aa: CASSSRTSRDTQYF
cdr3_nt: TGTGCCAGCAGTTCACGGACTAGTCGCGATACGCAGTATTTT

clone_size: once
j_call: TRBJ2-3
v_call: TRBV7-9
d_call: -
cdr3_aa: CASSYQGPDTQYF
cdr3_nt: TGTGCCAGCAGCTATCAGGGGCCGGATACGCAGTATTTT

clone_size: -
j_call: TRBJ2-7
v_call: TRBV4-2
d_call: TRBD1
cdr3_aa: CASSQVRRDRAYEQYF
cdr3_nt: TGTGCCAGCAGCCAGGTCCGCCGGGACAGAGCCTACGAGCAGTACTTC

clone_size: -
j_call: TRBJ2-7
v_call: TRBV5-5
d_call: TRBD2
cdr3_aa: CASASGGAYEQYF
cdr3_nt: TGTGCCAGCGCGAGCGGGGGGGCCTACGAGCAGTACTTC

clone_size: -
j_call: TRBJ2-7
v_call: TRBV30
d_call: TRBD2
cdr3_aa: CAWSLAGAYEQYF
cdr3_nt: TGTGCCTGGAGTTTGGCGGGAGCTTACGAGCAGTACTTC

clone_size: -
j_call: TRBJ2-3
v_call: TRBV9
d_call: TRBD1
cdr3_aa: CASSASGTGTADTQYF
cdr3_nt: TGTGCCAGCAGCGCATCCGGGACAGGGACTGCAGATACGCAGTATTTT

clone_size: -
j_call: TRBJ1-1
v_call: TRBV29-1
d_call: -
cdr3_aa: CSAKSGVHTEAFF
cdr3_nt: TGCAGCGCCAAATCAGGGGTCCACACTGAAGCTTTCTTT

clone_size: -
j_call: TRBJ2-3
v_call: TRBV11-3
d_call: TRBD1
cdr3_aa: CASSLERTGTQYF
cdr3_nt: TGTGCCAGCAGCTTAGAGAGGACAGGTACGCAGTATTTT

clone_size: once
j_call: TRBJ2-7
v_call: TRBV5-5
d_call: -
cdr3_aa: CASSLEGPTRRYF
cdr3_nt: TGTGCCAGCAGCCTGGAAGGACCGACTAGGCGGTACTTC

clone_size: few
j_call: TRBJ2-6
v_call: TRBV19
d_call: -
cdr3_aa: CASTRQAYGANVLTF
cdr3_nt: TGTGCCAGTACCCGACAGGCTTATGGGGCCAACGTCCTGACTTTC

clone_size: -
j_call: TRBJ2-7
v_call: TRBV21-1
d_call: -
cdr3_aa: CASSIRDSTAYEQYF
cdr3_nt: TGTGCCAGCAGCATTCGGGACTCGACTGCCTACGAGCAGTACTTC

clone_size: -
j_call: TRBJ2-7
v_call: TRBV11-3
d_call: -
cdr3_aa: CASSLGGRINEQYF
cdr3_nt: TGTGCCAGCAGCTTGGGGGGGCGCATCAACGAGCAGTACTTC

clone_size: once
j_call: TRBJ1-2
v_call: TRBV3-1/TRBV3-2
d_call: -
cdr3_aa: CASSQDLRAGGYTF
cdr3_nt: TGTGCCAGCAGCCAAGATCTGAGGGCTGGGGGCTACACCTTC

clone_size: -
j_call: TRBJ2-7
v_call: TRBV4-2
d_call: TRBD2
cdr3_aa: CASSQNIRGDEQYF
cdr3_nt: TGTGCCAGCAGCCAGAATATCCGGGGGGACGAGCAGTACTTC

clone_size: -
j_call: TRBJ2-1
v_call: TRBV19
d_call: TRBD2
cdr3_aa: CASSPIAGRNNEQFF
cdr3_nt: TGTGCCAGTAGCCCTATAGCGGGACGAAACAATGAGCAGTTCTTC

clone_size: -
j_call: TRBJ2-1
v_call: TRBV5-1
d_call: TRBD2
cdr3_aa: CASSASGGSSYNEQFF
cdr3_nt: TGCGCCAGCAGCGCAAGCGGGGGGAGCTCCTACAATGAGCAGTTCTTC

clone_size: -
j_call: TRBJ2-1
v_call: TRBV7-2
d_call: TRBD1
cdr3_aa: CASSARQGTPYNEQFF
cdr3_nt: TGTGCCAGCAGCGCGAGACAGGGGACCCCTTACAATGAGCAGTTCTTC

clone_size: -
j_call: TRBJ2-7
v_call: TRBV5-1
d_call: -
cdr3_aa: CASSADSGTYEQYF
cdr3_nt: TGCGCCAGCAGTGCGGATAGCGGAACCTACGAGCAGTACTTC

clone_size: -
j_call: TRBJ1-2
v_call: TRBV7-3
d_call: -
cdr3_aa: CASSLMGGMGPYGYTF
cdr3_nt: TGTGCCAGCAGCCTCATGGGGGGTATGGGCCCCTATGGCTACACCTTC

clone_size: once
j_call: TRBJ2-3
v_call: TRBV5-8
d_call: TRBD2
cdr3_aa: CASSDGLAGVRTDTQYF
cdr3_nt: TGTGCCAGCAGCGACGGACTAGCGGGAGTAAGGACAGATACGCAGTATTTT

clone_size: -
j_call: TRBJ1-1
v_call: TRBV5-1
d_call: -
cdr3_aa: CASSLDSRNTEAFF
cdr3_nt: TGCGCCAGCAGCTTGGATTCTAGGAACACTGAAGCTTTCTTT

clone_size: -
j_call: TRBJ2-5
v_call: TRBV7-2
d_call: -
cdr3_aa: CASSPGQQETQYF
cdr3_nt: TGTGCCAGCAGCCCGGGACAACAAGAGACCCAGTACTTC